This entry concerns a single T cell receptor beta chain. These data are taken from a study of early T cells in non-severe SARS-CoV-2 infection. Each CDR3 protein is one row after TCRdb ran MiXCR on the 5' RACE reads. Here the sample spans approximately 19,000 distinct CDR3 sequences, roughly 6.1% being singletons. This clonotype was sampled from an adult who was a healthcare worker with PCR-confirmed SARS-CoV-2 infection or an uninfected control (not recorded which). The sequenced sample was whole blood.

The CDR3 loop reads CASSGKIAATLCEQYF. The CDR3 DNA reads as TGTGCCAGCAGCGGTAAAATAGCGGCAACCCTATGCGAGCAGTACTTC. V gene TRBV11-2 combines with J gene TRBJ2-7, with TRBD2 as a possible D gene (6 bases). This CDR3 has 16 residues. The germline V gene has CDR1 SGHAT and CDR2 FQNNGV. The V and J ends lost 5 bases and 6 bases respectively, with 23 bases between them.